The sequence of this T cell receptor (beta chain) was determined in a study of STAT3 mutations in large granular lymphocyte leukemia. V dropped 3 bases and J dropped 6 bases, with 12 bases sitting between them. Germline CDR1 GTSNPN, CDR2 SVGIG (reference sequence). The CDR3 runs 14 residues. Assay: immunoSEQ multiplex PCR; the TCRdb copy retains only in-frame clones and omits some. The table lists 6,500 to 8,000 clones, around 52% of them singletons. In regard to this clone: The antigen remains undetermined.

Broader study findings: At least one immunodominant TCR beta clonotype appeared in every T-cell large granular lymphocyte leukemia patient. After therapy, about 35% of the 18 patients switched clonotypes, all new clones STAT3 wild type.

This TCR was recovered from a boy aged 5-17 years with T-cell large granular lymphocyte leukemia. Some clones in this sample may be carry-over from other donors' samples. This chain joins TRBV30 and TRBJ2-6, with no clear D. The sample was peripheral blood mononuclear cells. The CDR3 region has the DNA TGTGCCTGGAGGAACCTACGGACGGCCAACGTCCTGACTTTC. It codes for CAWRNLRTANVLTF.